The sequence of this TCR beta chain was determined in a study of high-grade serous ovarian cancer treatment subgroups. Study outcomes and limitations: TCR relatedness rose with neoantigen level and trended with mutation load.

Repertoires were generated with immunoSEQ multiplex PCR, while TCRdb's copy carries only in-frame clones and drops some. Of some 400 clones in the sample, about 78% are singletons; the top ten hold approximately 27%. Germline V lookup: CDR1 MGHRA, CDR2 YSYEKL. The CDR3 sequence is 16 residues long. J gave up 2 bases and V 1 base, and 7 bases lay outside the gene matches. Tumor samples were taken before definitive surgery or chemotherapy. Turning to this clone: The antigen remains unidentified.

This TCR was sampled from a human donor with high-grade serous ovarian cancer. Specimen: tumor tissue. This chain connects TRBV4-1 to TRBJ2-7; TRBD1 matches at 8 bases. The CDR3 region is CASSQGSDRATYEQYF. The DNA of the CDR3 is TGCGCCAGCAGCCAAGGCTCGGACAGGGCCACCTACGAGCAGTACTTC.